Following are 20 T cell receptor beta chains from one sample sequenced in a study of blood T cell repertoires in COVID-19. Measured with immunoSEQ multiplex PCR; TCRdb has only the in-frame clones, and not every one. The data contain approximately 300,000 clones, approximately 91% of them singletons. The sample was PBMCs or T cells enriched from blood (not recorded which). These receptors originate from a woman in her twenties or thirties who had been exposed to COVID-19.

The chain is built from TRBV7-9 and TRBJ1-3; TRBD1 might be the D (5 bases). Germline V gene lookup returns CDR1 SEHNR and CDR2 FQNEAQ (reference sequence). Trimming left V 5 bases short and J 0 bases short, with 14 bases between. The length of the CDR3 is 16 residues. In nucleotides, the CDR3 is TGTGCCAGCAGCCCAGGCCCCCAGGGCTCTGGAAACACCATATATTTT. It translates to CASSPGPQGSGNTIYF.

The chain employs TRBV7-9 and TRBJ2-1; 9 bases fit TRBD2. J lost 5 bases, V lost 4 bases, and 9 bases had no gene match. The CDR3 is 16 residues long. The germline V gene encodes CDR1 SEHNR and CDR2 FQNEAQ (reference sequence). CDR3 amino acids: CASSYGGGGAHNEQFF. The CDR3 coding sequence is TGTGCCAGCAGCTATGGTGGCGGGGGGGCCCACAATGAGCAGTTCTTC. Looking up the rest from reference TRBV7-9 and TRBJ2-1 gives the full variable domain: DTGVSQNPRHKITKRGQNVTFRCDPISEHNRLYWYRQTLGQGPEFLTYFQNEAQLEKSRLLSDRFSAERPKGSFSTLEIQRTEQGDSAMYLCASSYGGGGAHNEQFFGPGTRLTVL.

V gene TRBV21-1 combines with J gene TRBJ2-3; the D call TRBD2 from the table was never checked on the DNA. TRBV21-1 is a listed pseudogene. The CDR3 runs 17 residues. The DNA for the CDR3 is TGTGCCAGCAGCAAAGAGGCGCGGGTGGGCCCCCCAGATACGCAGTATTTT. This translates into CASSKEARVGPPDTQYF.

V is TRBV10-3 and J is TRBJ1-3; a possible D gene is TRBD1 (5 bases). There are 14 residues in the CDR3. Germline loops: CDR1 ENHRY, CDR2 SYGVKD. V gave up 7 bases and J gave up 4 bases, with 14 bases separating them. CDR3 sequence (DNA): TGTGCCATCACCCCCAGGGTCCTCGGAAACACCATATATTTT. This gives the protein CAITPRVLGNTIYF.

V usage is TRBV6-5 and J usage is TRBJ2-7, with 11 bases aligning to TRBD1. CDR3 length: 15 residues. The V gene's germline CDR1 is MNHEY and CDR2 SVGAGI. V was pared by 4 bases and J by 2 bases, with 4 bases of the junction left unmatched. CDR3 sequence: CASSSQGQGAYEQYF. CDR3 sequence (DNA): TGTGCCAGCAGTTCCCAGGGACAGGGGGCCTACGAGCAGTACTTC.

The rearrangement joins TRBV27 to TRBJ1-4; TRBD1 might be the D (5 bases). The CDR3 contains 15 residues. Germline CDR1 is MNHEY and CDR2 is SMNVEV (reference sequence). V lost 5 bases to trimming and J lost 8 bases, with 18 bases between them. Here the CDR3 DNA reads TGTGCCAGCAGTATCCGGGGGGTGCTGAGGGAAAAACTGTTTTTT. This sequence encodes CASSIRGVLREKLFF.

This chain joins TRBV9 and TRBJ1-1; D might be TRBD1 (5 bases). CDR3 size: 11 residues. Germline V gene lookup returns CDR1 SGDLS and CDR2 YYNGEE. V dropped 4 bases and J dropped 7 bases, with 8 bases sitting between them. In nucleotides, the CDR3 is TGTGCCAGCAGCCTTGACAGTGAAGCTTTCTTT. Its protein product is CASSLDSEAFF.

CDR3 DNA: TGTGCCAGCACCTTTATTGCCGGGAACACTGAAGCTTTCTTT. This encodes CASTFIAGNTEAFF. The chain joins TRBV27 to TRBJ1-1; D gene uncertain. This CDR3 comprises 14 residues. Trimming shortened V by 7 bases and J by 1 base, and 13 bases separated the two germline ends. The germline V gene has CDR1 MNHEY and CDR2 SMNVEV (reference sequence).

V is TRBV6-5 and J is TRBJ1-1; TRBD1 might be the D (5 bases). The CDR3 runs 15 residues. CDR1 MNHEY and CDR2 SVGAGI come from the germline V gene. V lost 5 bases and J lost 2, with 15 bases in between. The CDR3 bases are TGTGCCAGCAGTAAGGACCAGGGACTAAACACTGAAGCTTTCTTT. This encodes CASSKDQGLNTEAFF.

J is TRBJ1-2 and V is TRBV7-8; 8 nucleotides match TRBD1. The CDR3 spans 18 residues. Per the germline V gene, CDR1 is SGHVS and CDR2 is FQNEAQ. The ends lost 4 bases at V and 2 bases at J; junction bases unmatched: 15. The CDR3 here is CASSSDRGSHVRNYGYTF. The CDR3 DNA reads TGTGCCAGCAGCTCTGACAGGGGCTCACACGTTAGGAACTATGGCTACACCTTC.

The genes are TRBV24-1 and TRBJ1-1, with TRBD1 matching 7 bases. The trim removed 7 bases at V and 4 bases at J, leaving 11 bases unmatched. The CDR3 sequence is 15 residues long. The germline V gene encodes CDR1 KGHDR and CDR2 SFDVKD. The CDR3 reads CATRAQGNKVTEAFF. The CDR3, as DNA: TGTGCCACCAGAGCACAGGGGAATAAGGTCACTGAAGCTTTCTTT.

The count of this clone is one. The chain employs TRBV20-1 and TRBJ2-4; D uncertain. Trimming shortened V by 3 bases and J by 0 bases, and 6 bases separated the two germline ends. The CDR3 has 13 amino acids. Germline assignment: CDR1 DFQATT and CDR2 SNEGSKA (reference sequence). This CDR3 reads CSASSVAKNIQYF. For the CDR3, the DNA is TGCAGTGCTAGTTCCGTAGCCAAAAACATTCAGTACTTC.

V is TRBV5-1 and J is TRBJ2-5; 9 positions match TRBD2. Losses at the gene ends were 4 bases for V and 7 bases for J; bases not matched to a gene: 11. CDR3 size: 15 residues. Germline CDR1 SGHRS, CDR2 YFSETQ. The DNA for the CDR3 is TGCGCCAGCAGCCTTAGCGGGGGATCATTGGGGACCCAGTACTTC. Amino acids: CASSLSGGSLGTQYF.

This clone was counted a single time. The J gene is TRBJ1-4, the V gene TRBV7-6; 7 bases are a match to TRBD1. The germline V gene encodes CDR1 SGHVS and CDR2 FNYEAQ. The CDR3 is 17 amino acids. J lost 0 bases, V lost 4 bases, and 8 bases had no gene match. As DNA, the CDR3 is TGTGCCAGCAGCTCCACCGGGACAGACGCAACTAATGAAAAACTGTTTTTT. It encodes CASSSTGTDATNEKLFF.

This chain links TRBV27 with TRBJ1-2, with TRBD1 matching over 9 bases. This CDR3 has 15 amino acids. Germline-derived CDR1 and CDR2 are MNHEY and SMNVEV (reference sequence). V shed 5 bases, J shed 6 bases, and the junction held 10 bases outside the gene matches. The CDR3 reads CASSLQGARWDGYTF. The DNA for the CDR3 is TGTGCCAGCAGTCTACAGGGGGCGAGATGGGATGGCTACACCTTC.

The gene calls are TRBV2 and TRBJ2-5, with D possibly being TRBD2 (6 bases). V was trimmed by 3 bases and J by 5 bases, leaving 13 bases between them. CDR1 and CDR2 (germline): SNHLY, FYNNEI. This CDR3 comprises 14 residues. The CDR3 spells CASSEQGGEETQYF. Written as DNA, the CDR3 is TGTGCCAGCAGTGAGCAGGGAGGAGAGGAGACCCAGTACTTC.

The CDR3 bases are TGTGCCAGCAGCAAATGGGGCGGGGGGGACCTCGTCTCCTACAATGAGCAGTTCTTC. This encodes CASSKWGGGDLVSYNEQFF. The V and J genes are TRBV21-1 and TRBJ2-1; the table names TRBD2, a call not compared with the DNA. TRBV21-1 is labeled a pseudogene. CDR3 length: 19 amino acids.

This clone has only a few counts. The chain combines TRBV19 with TRBJ2-3; weak D call: TRBD2 (6 bases). The V end lost 1 base, the J end lost 3 bases, and 11 bases lay between the germline ends. The CDR3 length is 15 residues. CDR1 and CDR2 (germline): LNHDA, SQIVND (reference sequence). CDR3: CASSIGGRFTDTQYF. The CDR3 nucleotides are TGTGCCAGTAGTATAGGGGGGAGGTTTACAGATACGCAGTATTTT.

The chain links TRBV6-5 to TRBJ2-2, with D perhaps TRBD2 (6 bases). The CDR3 is 15 residues long. CDR1 is MNHEY, CDR2 SVGAGI, per germline. The V gene lost 9 bases and the J gene lost 6 bases, with 20 bases spanning the gap. The CDR3, as DNA: TGTGCCAGTCGGGCGGGGACTGTAAAGGCCGGGGAGCTGTTTTTT. Residues: CASRAGTVKAGELFF.

Here the CDR3 reads CASSVTTHGYTF. CDR3 nucleotides: TGTGCCAGCAGCGTGACTACCCATGGCTACACCTTC. The gene calls are TRBV13 and TRBJ1-2; no definite D call. CDR1 PRHDT and CDR2 FYEKMQ come from the germline V gene (reference sequence). Trimming removed 5 bases from V and 6 bases from J, with 10 bases in between. The CDR3 runs 12 residues.